The next 31 T cell receptor beta chains were all read from a single sample in a study of shared clonotypes between healthy human individuals. Repertoires were generated with immunoSEQ multiplex PCR, while TCRdb's copy carries only in-frame clones and drops some. There are about 530,000 clones in the sample; 60% to 80% occur only once, and under 15% lies in the top ten. Sequenced input: PBMCs. These receptor sequences come from a woman in her thirties or forties in good health. Some clones in this sample may be carry-over from other donors' samples.

Here the CDR3 DNA reads TGTGCCATCAGTGAGCCGGACAGGGGCAAGTACGAGCAGTACTTC. Translated, it gives CAISEPDRGKYEQYF. V usage is TRBV10-3 and J usage is TRBJ2-7, with 9 bases that match TRBD1. V lost 2 bases, J lost 4 bases, and 6 bases stayed unmatched. The CDR3 totals 15 residues. Germline lookup yields CDR1 ENHRY and CDR2 SYGVKD.

J is TRBJ2-7 and V is TRBV6-5; 11 bases are shared with TRBD1. Germline CDR1 reads MNHEY; CDR2 reads SVGAGI. V was pared by 4 bases and J by 3 bases, with 8 bases of the junction left unmatched. The CDR3 loop spans 16 amino acids. The CDR3 here is CASSSPGTGGIYEQYF. The CDR3 region has the DNA TGTGCCAGCAGTTCTCCCGGGACAGGGGGTATCTACGAGCAGTACTTC.

The chain has TRBV12-5 and TRBJ2-3, with 9 bases aligning to TRBD2. The trim removed 1 base at V and 6 bases at J, leaving 8 bases unmatched. This CDR3 has 16 amino acids. Germline loops: CDR1 LGHNT, CDR2 FRNRAP. CDR3 sequence: CASGLGVAGDMDTQYF. CDR3 DNA sequence: TGTGCTAGTGGTTTGGGAGTAGCGGGAGATATGGATACGCAGTATTTT.

V and J are TRBV6-5 and TRBJ2-7, with D unclear. Trimming cost V 5 bases and J 0 bases, with 11 bases left between them. The germline V gene encodes CDR1 MNHEY and CDR2 SVGAGI. CDR3 length equals 14 residues. CDR3 nucleotides: TGTGCCAGCAGTGAAGATCGTGGCTCCTACGAGCAGTACTTC. Encoded protein: CASSEDRGSYEQYF.

The chain links TRBV7-3 to TRBJ1-1; D is uncertain. The CDR3 is 13 amino acids. Germline CDR1 reads SGHTA; CDR2 reads FQGTGA. The V and J ends lost 2 bases and 5 bases respectively, with 9 bases between them. For the CDR3, the DNA is TGTGCCAGCAGCTTAGTGTCAGGAACTGAAGCTTTCTTT. Residues: CASSLVSGTEAFF.

Turning to this clone: Other DNA variants within this sample encode the same CDR3. The chain uses TRBV11-2 and TRBJ2-7, with 8 bases aligning to TRBD1. The germline CDR1 and CDR2 sequences are SGHAT and FQNNGV. V shed 1 base and J 3 bases; nucleotides not matched to a gene: 2. The CDR3 runs 14 residues. The CDR3 nucleotides read TGTGCCAGCAGCTTAGGGACAGGGCTCTACGAGCAGTACTTC. Protein: CASSLGTGLYEQYF.

This clone was recorded a few times. V is TRBV6-5 and J is TRBJ1-2; a weak D match, TRBD1 (6 bases). Trimming took off 5 bases at V and 8 bases at J, with 12 bases between the two ends. Germline CDR1 reads MNHEY; CDR2 reads SVGAGI. This CDR3 spans 12 amino acids. In nucleotides, the CDR3 is TGTGCCAGCAGTCAAGGACAGTCGGGCTACACCTTC. Translating gives CASSQGQSGYTF.

V gene TRBV2 combines with J gene TRBJ1-2; D is possibly TRBD1 (5 bases). Germline CDR1 is SNHLY and CDR2 is FYNNEI. Trimming took 6 bases from V and 4 from J, leaving 15 bases between them. This CDR3 has 14 amino acids. The CDR3 here is CASSQTTESYGYTF. The CDR3 DNA sequence: TGTGCCAGCAGCCAAACGACAGAGTCCTATGGCTACACCTTC.

The rearrangement uses TRBV5-1 and TRBJ2-7; 12 bases map to TRBD2. In germline, CDR1 is SGHRS, CDR2 YFSETQ. This CDR3 has 15 amino acids. V was clipped by 7 bases and J by 3 bases; unmatched bases: 8. Here the CDR3 DNA reads TGCGCCAGCGCACTGACTAGCGGGAGTTTCTACGAGCAGTACTTC. Encoded protein: CASALTSGSFYEQYF.

The J gene is TRBJ2-1, the V gene TRBV11-2; TRBD1 matches 11 bases. Germline V CDR1 and CDR2: SGHAT, FQNNGV. This CDR3 has 16 residues. The ends lost 5 bases at V and 3 bases at J; junction bases unmatched: 6. The CDR3 loop is CASSTHGTGGYNEQFF. CDR3 DNA: TGTGCCAGCAGCACCCATGGGACAGGGGGCTACAATGAGCAGTTCTTC.

The CDR3 nucleotides are TGTGCCAGCAGTTACTCTATACCACTAGGGGAGCAGTTCTTC. It yields the protein CASSYSIPLGEQFF. The chain uses TRBV6-6 and TRBJ2-1; a possible D gene is TRBD2 (5 bases). Germline CDR1 reads MNHNY; CDR2 reads SVGAGI (reference sequence). V was clipped by 0 bases and J by 10 bases, with 13 bases between them. The CDR3 totals 14 residues.

The chain joins TRBV2 to TRBJ2-5, with D maybe TRBD2 (6 bases). V gave up 8 bases and J gave up 2 bases, with 12 bases separating them. Germline values: CDR1 SNHLY, CDR2 FYNNEI. There are 13 residues in the CDR3. CDR3 sequence: CASRGGGQETQYF. The CDR3 coding sequence is TGTGCCAGCCGGGGTGGGGGGCAAGAGACCCAGTACTTC.

This clone was observed a handful of times. This specimen includes other DNA sequences encoding the same CDR3. This sequence joins TRBV7-3 and TRBJ2-6; D remains unclear. This CDR3 comprises 15 residues. Germline V CDR1 and CDR2: SGHTA, FQGTGA. Deletions cut 0 bases from V and 1 base from J, with 4 bases between. DNA for the CDR3: TGTGCCAGCAGCTTAACAGGGTCTGGGGCCAACGTCCTGACTTTC. This translates into CASSLTGSGANVLTF.

This chain connects TRBV7-6 to TRBJ2-7; D is unresolved. V gave up 1 base and J gave up 2 bases, with 9 bases separating them. Germline values: CDR1 SGHVS, CDR2 FNYEAQ. The CDR3 loop spans 14 amino acids. CDR3 sequence reads: CASSLVPGPYEQYF. In nucleotides, the CDR3 is TGTGCCAGCAGCTTAGTGCCGGGTCCCTACGAGCAGTACTTC.

This clone was counted a single time. This chain joins TRBV7-3 and TRBJ2-1; D is undetermined. Trimming took off 2 bases at V and 3 bases at J, with 11 bases between the two ends. CDR3 size: 15 residues. The V gene's germline CDR1 is SGHTA and CDR2 FQGTGA. CDR3 protein: CASSLSNSNYNEQFF. The CDR3 nucleotides are TGTGCCAGCAGCTTATCCAATAGCAACTACAATGAGCAGTTCTTC.

The chain links TRBV19 to TRBJ2-1, with D unclear. Trimming pared 7 bases from V and 0 bases from J, leaving 13 bases between. The CDR3 has 15 residues. In germline, CDR1 is LNHDA, CDR2 SQIVND (reference sequence). The CDR3 nucleotides read TGTGCCAGTACCTCCTTTCTTGACTCCTACAATGAGCAGTTCTTC. Amino acids: CASTSFLDSYNEQFF.

The rearrangement joins TRBV7-2 to TRBJ2-5, with D perhaps TRBD2 (6 bases). With 2 bases removed from V and 2 bases from J, the gap between germline ends came to 15 bases. CDR1 SGHTA and CDR2 FQGNSA come from the germline V gene. The CDR3 totals 16 residues. The CDR3 sequence is CASSLRGAGSQETQYF. DNA for the CDR3: TGTGCCAGCAGCTTACGGGGAGCCGGGAGTCAAGAGACCCAGTACTTC.

This clone was observed a handful of times. The CDR3 region has the DNA TGTGCCAGCAGCCAGACCCACTCAGCGGAGACCCAGTACTTC. It encodes CASSQTHSAETQYF. V gene TRBV7-6 combines with J gene TRBJ2-5; no clear D. The V end lost 5 bases, the J end lost 5 bases, and 15 bases lay between the germline ends. Germline CDR1 SGHVS, CDR2 FNYEAQ. The CDR3 length is 14 residues.

This clone was recorded only once. The CDR3 spells CASSESPQNTQYF. In DNA form, the CDR3 reads TGCGCCAGCAGTGAGTCGCCCCAAAATACGCAGTATTTT. The chain joins TRBV10-2 to TRBJ2-3; D ambiguous. Trimming shortened V by 0 bases and J by 7 bases, and 8 bases separated the two germline ends. The CDR3 consists of 13 residues. CDR1 is WSHSY and CDR2 is SAAADI in the germline V gene.

A few counts support this clone. This sequence joins TRBV2 and TRBJ2-5, with 9 bases fitting TRBD1. The V gene's germline CDR1 is SNHLY and CDR2 FYNNEI. After removal of 1 base from V and 5 bases from J, the junction contained 8 bases not matched to a gene. The length of the CDR3 is 16 residues. The CDR3 sequence is CASSEGGQGVHETQYF. The CDR3 DNA follows: TGTGCCAGCAGTGAAGGGGGACAGGGAGTCCATGAGACCCAGTACTTC.

A few counts support this clone. This clone may be a read error of a much larger clone one base away. J is TRBJ2-7 and V is TRBV7-9, with 7 bases identical to TRBD1. The CDR3 is made up of 14 amino acids. The trim removed 1 base at V and 1 base at J, leaving 1 base unmatched. The germline CDR1 and CDR2 sequences are SEHNR and FQNEAQ (reference sequence). The CDR3: CASSLGGQSYEQYF. The CDR3 DNA is TGTGCCAGCAGCTTAGGGGGACAGTCCTACGAGCAGTACTTC.

This rearrangement joins TRBV7-9 to TRBJ2-1; a weak D match, TRBD2 (5 bases). V was clipped by 4 bases and J by 9 bases, with 13 bases between them. CDR1 is SEHNR, CDR2 FQNEAQ, per germline (reference sequence). The CDR3 loop spans 13 amino acids. The CDR3: CASSSPLGVEQFF. The DNA of the CDR3 is TGTGCCAGCAGCTCTCCCCTGGGAGTTGAGCAGTTCTTC.

The chain combines TRBV6-1 with TRBJ2-2; TRBD2 agrees at 12 bases. The germline V gene encodes CDR1 MNHNS and CDR2 SASEGT. This CDR3 comprises 15 residues. V shed 2 bases, J shed 6 bases, and the junction held 1 base outside the gene matches. In DNA form, the CDR3 reads TGTGCCAGCAGTGAACTAGCGGGAGGGCCCGGGGAGCTGTTTTTT. Protein product: CASSELAGGPGELFF.

The J gene is TRBJ2-1, the V gene TRBV5-1, with D hard to call. The CDR3 sequence is 14 residues long. The germline V gene encodes CDR1 SGHRS and CDR2 YFSETQ. The V end was cut by 0 bases, the J end by 3 bases, with 7 bases between. The DNA of the CDR3 is TGCGCCAGCAGCTTGGGGATTAGCTACAATGAGCAGTTCTTC. As protein: CASSLGISYNEQFF.

V is TRBV7-2 and J is TRBJ1-2; 7 positions match TRBD1. The trim removed 1 base at V and 8 bases at J, leaving 10 bases unmatched. Germline loops: CDR1 SGHTA, CDR2 FQGNSA. The CDR3 sequence is 15 residues long. Here the CDR3 reads CASSLGQGQGGGYTF. CDR3 nucleotides: TGTGCCAGCAGCTTAGGTCAGGGGCAGGGGGGCGGCTACACCTTC.

About this clone: Within the sample, other DNA sequences also encode this same CDR3. The CDR3 nucleotides are TGTGCCAGCAGAGCGGGGGGGGAGCAGTACTTC. Residues: CASRAGGEQYF. This chain joins TRBV25-1 and TRBJ2-7; 10 bases agree with TRBD2. Germline V lookup: CDR1 MGHDK, CDR2 SYGVNS. J gave up 7 bases and V 6 bases, and 0 bases lay outside the gene matches. The CDR3 contains 11 residues.

The chain links TRBV5-1 to TRBJ1-1; a weak D match, TRBD1 (6 bases). The CDR3 is 15 amino acids. V was trimmed by 2 bases and J by 4 bases, leaving 15 bases between them. Germline CDR1 reads SGHRS; CDR2 reads YFSETQ. The CDR3 nucleotides are TGCGCCAGCAGCTTTCGGGTGCAGGGGAGCACTGAAGCTTTCTTT. Its protein product is CASSFRVQGSTEAFF.

Remarks on this clone: At the DNA level, this CDR3 is encoded by other sequences in the same sample as well. The rearrangement joins TRBV19 to TRBJ2-5; D is unclear. Germline V gene data show CDR1 as LNHDA and CDR2 as SQIVND (reference sequence). This CDR3 region has 13 residues. Trimming cost V 3 bases and J 2 bases, with 7 bases left between them. The CDR3 spells CASSIRQQETQYF. For the CDR3, the DNA is TGTGCCAGTAGTATCAGGCAGCAAGAGACCCAGTACTTC.

The count of this clone is one. The chain has TRBV2 and TRBJ2-1; D unclear. Trimming pared 4 bases from V and 0 bases from J, leaving 10 bases between. This CDR3 region has 15 residues. Per germline, CDR1 SNHLY and CDR2 FYNNEI. The CDR3 DNA is TGTGCCAGCAGTGCCAGCTACCGCTCCTACAATGAGCAGTTCTTC. It is translated as CASSASYRSYNEQFF.

This clone showed up just a few times. This chain connects TRBV6-4 to TRBJ2-3; a weak D match, TRBD2 (6 bases). Per the germline V gene, CDR1 is MRHNA and CDR2 is SNTAGT. The CDR3 sequence is 15 residues long. The germline V and J ends were trimmed by 5 bases and 2 bases, with 14 bases remaining between them. CDR3 amino acids: CASSPGASDTDTQYF. In nucleotides, the CDR3 is TGTGCCAGCAGTCCCGGGGCTAGCGACACAGATACGCAGTATTTT.

The chain's CDR3 is CASTDGTGGYEQYF. CDR3 DNA: TGTGCCAGTACCGATGGGACAGGGGGATACGAGCAGTACTTC. The chain joins TRBV19 to TRBJ2-7, with TRBD1 matching over 11 bases. CDR1 and CDR2 (germline): LNHDA, SQIVND (reference sequence). The V and J ends lost 7 bases and 4 bases, in that order; junction bases with no gene match: 6. The CDR3 is 14 amino acids. Based on the CDR3 plus reference TRBV19 and TRBJ2-7, the full variable domain is DGGITQSPKYLFRKEGQNVTLSCEQNLNHDAMYWYRQDPGQGLRLIYYSQIVNDFQKGDIAEGYSVSREKKESFPLTVTSAQKNPTAFYLCASTDGTGGYEQYFGPGTRLTVT.